This T cell receptor (beta chain) was profiled in a study of blood T cell repertoires in COVID-19. Study in general: The study drew acute and convalescent COVID-19 samples from the United States, Italy and Spain. Sample material is recorded as cDNA or gDNA derived from T cells, B-cell-depleted T cells, or PBMCs.

This CDR3 spans 15 amino acids. The V and J ends lost 5 bases and 5 bases respectively, with 18 bases between them. CDR1 is MNHEY and CDR2 is SMNVEV in the germline V gene (reference sequence). Original methodology: For nucleated cells, counts were estimated from reference gene primer amplification. Some clones are missing from TCRdb's copy, which holds only in-frame ones; the method was immunoSEQ multiplex PCR. V, J and clone size reflect that table, while D and trimming were determined from the DNA. Here the sample spans 70,000 to 100,000 clones, 86% being singletons. The sequenced material came from peripheral blood. The source of this sequence is an elderly man with active or convalescent COVID-19. The V gene is TRBV27, the J gene TRBJ2-5, with D possibly matching TRBD1 (5 bases). In DNA form, the CDR3 reads TGTGCCAGCAGTCCATGGCCGGGCTCAGGGGAGACCCAGTACTTC. The encoded protein is CASSPWPGSGETQYF.